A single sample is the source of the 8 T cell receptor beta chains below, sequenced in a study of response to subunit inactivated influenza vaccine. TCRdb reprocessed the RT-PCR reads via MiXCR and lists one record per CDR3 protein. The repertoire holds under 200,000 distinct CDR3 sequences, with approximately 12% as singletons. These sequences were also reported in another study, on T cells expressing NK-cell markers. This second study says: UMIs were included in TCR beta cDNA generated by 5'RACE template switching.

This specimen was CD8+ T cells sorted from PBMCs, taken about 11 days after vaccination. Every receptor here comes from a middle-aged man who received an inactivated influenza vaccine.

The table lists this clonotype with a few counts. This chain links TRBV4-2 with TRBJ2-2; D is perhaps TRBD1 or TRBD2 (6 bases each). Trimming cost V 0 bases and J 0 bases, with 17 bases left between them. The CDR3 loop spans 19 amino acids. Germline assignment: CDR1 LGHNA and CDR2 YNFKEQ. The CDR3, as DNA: TGTGCCAGCAGCCAAGAGGGGGGCCTGCCCACCCCGAACACCGGGGAGCTGTTTTTT. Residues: CASSQEGGLPTPNTGELFF.

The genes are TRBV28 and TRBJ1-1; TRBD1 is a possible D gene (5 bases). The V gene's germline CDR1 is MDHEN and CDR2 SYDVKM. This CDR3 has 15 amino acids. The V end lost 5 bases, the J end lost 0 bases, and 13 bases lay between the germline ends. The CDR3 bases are TGTGCCAGCAGTCGAGCCTGGACACTGAACACTGAAGCTTTCTTT. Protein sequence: CASSRAWTLNTEAFF.

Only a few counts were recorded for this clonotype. CDR3 in amino acids: CASSYSQTAYSGNTIYF. The CDR3, as DNA: TGTGCCAGCAGTTACTCGCAGACTGCCTACTCTGGAAACACCATATATTTT. The chain links TRBV6-5 to TRBJ1-3; D uncertain. The CDR3 consists of 17 residues. Between the trimmed V and J ends, which lost 0 bases and 0 bases, there was a span of 12 bases. The V gene's germline CDR1 is MNHEY and CDR2 SVGAGI.

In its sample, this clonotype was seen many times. CDR3 region: CATSREGNNYGYTF. CDR3 DNA sequence: TGTGCCACCAGCAGAGAGGGGAATAACTATGGCTACACCTTC. V gene TRBV15 combines with J gene TRBJ1-2; D not resolved. Germline V gene sequence: CDR1 LNHNV, CDR2 YYDKDF (reference sequence). The V end was cut by 0 bases, the J end by 1 base, with 6 bases between. The CDR3 consists of 14 residues. The full variable domain, rest sourced from reference TRBV15 and TRBJ1-2, is DAMVIQNPRYQVTQFGKPVTLSCSQTLNHNVMYWYQQKSSQAPKLLFHYYDKDFNNEADTPDNFQSRRPNTSFCFLDIRSPGLGDTAMYLCATSREGNNYGYTFGSGTRLTVV.

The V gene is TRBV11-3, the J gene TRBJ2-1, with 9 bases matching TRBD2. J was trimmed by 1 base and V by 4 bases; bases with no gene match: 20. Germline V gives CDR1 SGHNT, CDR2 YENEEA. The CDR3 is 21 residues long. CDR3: CASSSPVASGATYVSYNEQFF. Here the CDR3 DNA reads TGTGCCAGCAGCTCCCCGGTGGCTAGCGGGGCTACTTACGTATCCTACAATGAGCAGTTCTTC.

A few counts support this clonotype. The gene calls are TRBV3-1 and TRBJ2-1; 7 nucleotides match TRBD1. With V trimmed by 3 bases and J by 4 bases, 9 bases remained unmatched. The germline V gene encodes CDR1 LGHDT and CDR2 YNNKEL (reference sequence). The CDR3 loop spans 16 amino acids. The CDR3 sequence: CASSQTPGQLYNEQFF. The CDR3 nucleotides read TGTGCCAGCAGCCAGACGCCGGGACAGTTATACAATGAGCAGTTCTTC.

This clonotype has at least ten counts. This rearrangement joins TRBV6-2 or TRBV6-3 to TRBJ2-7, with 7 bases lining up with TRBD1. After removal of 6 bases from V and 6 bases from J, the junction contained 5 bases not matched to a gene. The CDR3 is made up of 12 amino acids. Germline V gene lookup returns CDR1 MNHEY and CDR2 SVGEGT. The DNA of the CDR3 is TGTGCCAGCAGCTGGGCAGGGGGCGAGCAGTACTTC. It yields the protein CASSWAGGEQYF.

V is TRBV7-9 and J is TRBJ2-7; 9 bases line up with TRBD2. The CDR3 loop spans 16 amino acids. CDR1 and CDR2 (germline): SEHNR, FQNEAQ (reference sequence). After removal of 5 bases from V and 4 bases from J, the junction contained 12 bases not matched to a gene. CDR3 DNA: TGTGCCAGCAGCCCAGTGGGTAGCGGGAGAAAGTACGAGCAGTACTTC. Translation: CASSPVGSGRKYEQYF. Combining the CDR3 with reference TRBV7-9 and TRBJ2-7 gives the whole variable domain DTGVSQNPRHKITKRGQNVTFRCDPISEHNRLYWYRQTLGQGPEFLTYFQNEAQLEKSRLLSDRFSAERPKGSFSTLEIQRTEQGDSAMYLCASSPVGSGRKYEQYFGPGTRLTVT.